The source of this T cell receptor beta chain is a study of PD-L1 blockade in urothelial cancer (dated by TCRdb to 2017 to 2019). The study in broad terms: Every patient began therapy at some point between 2013 and 2015 and was given atezolizumab 1,200 mg intravenously every 3 weeks. Whole exome sequencing and RNA sequencing of pretreatment tumors were performed alongside TCR sequencing in the same patients. Durable clinical benefit was defined as progression-free survival longer than 6 months, and TCR features were also tested against progression-free and overall survival. An ECOG performance status of 0 or 1 was recorded for the patients, and 0 to 3 prior chemotherapy regimens had been received by the patients. The study, an exploratory multi-omic analysis, examined somatic, immune and clinical correlates of response to PD-L1 blockade with atezolizumab in urothelial cancer. Blood samples yielded a median of about 150,000 T cells and some 80,000 unique TCRs, with median clonality approximately 0.08. Pretreatment blood TCR-seq was available for fewer than 30 patients, at least one posttreatment blood collection was obtained for 25 or so patients, and tumor TCR-seq was available for 25 or so patients. TCR sequencing covered pretreatment tumor samples and matched, serially collected peripheral blood taken before and after atezolizumab treatment. Durable clinical benefit was achieved by nine patients but not by the remaining 20. Blood samples were analyzed at 3 weeks after treatment start (second dose) and at 6 weeks after treatment start. About nine tenths of the roughly 30 patients were males with bladder-origin urothelial cancer, and about 60% of the 29 reported a prior smoking history.

Synthetic TCR analog templates were spiked into each PCR so that absolute template abundance could be estimated from read counts. Using the immunoSEQ assay, TCRbeta CDR3 regions were amplified from genomic DNA with bias-controlled V and J gene primers. Sequencing of rearranged TCRbeta segments was done at approximately 20X coverage. The study's own analysis went as follows. Clustering was used to correct sequencing errors, and CDR3s were annotated against IMGT so that V, D and J genes could be assigned. Downstream analyses used only productive TCRbeta rearrangements, leaving out any out-of-frame or stop-codon sequences. Clonality was calculated as one minus the Shannon entropy normalized by the log of the number of unique productive sequences. Fisher's exact test with Benjamini-Hochberg correction, using a cutoff of adjusted p below 0.01, was how clones that differed between time points or between blood and tumor were identified. TCRdb's version of the immuneACCESS table is confined to in-frame rearrangements and falls short of the full clone set. An unresolved V gene accounts for under half of the shortfall where checked; the remainder is of unknown origin. V and J calls and clone size are as listed in that table; D and trimming were resolved from the DNA. This sample holds about 27,000 clones; more than 65% were observed only once. In total, the top ten clones hold more than 1.5% of the sample.

The research as a whole found: Small sample size (n of about 30) and many exploratory analyses mean the results are intended to be hypothesis-generating. Among patients with durable benefit, tumor-associated TCR clones showed greater expansion in peripheral blood 3 weeks after treatment started (n of about 21, p = 0.022). Improved progression-free and overall survival was found to be associated with pretreatment peripheral blood TCR clonality below the median.

V loses 3 bases, J loses 3 bases, and the germline ends lie 7 bases apart. Reading from cysteine to phenylalanine, the CDR3 counts 12 amino acids. CDR3 DNA is the only sequence kept; it has 36 bases, read in frame from the first base. CDR1 and CDR2 were assigned from the germline V gene as SQVTM and ANQGSEA. This clone was seen a few times. Its antigen target is currently unknown. Base quality data are lacking; no much larger clone is found one base away. The time point label, read with the paper, signifies: peripheral blood 6 weeks after treatment start. A cohort of about 31 patients with locally advanced or metastatic urothelial carcinoma, treated at Memorial Sloan Kettering on a trial protocol, was included. Peripheral blood mononuclear cells were collected pretreatment and during treatment, at between 1 and 8 total time points per patient. The Qiagen DNeasy Blood extraction kit was used to purify genomic DNA from total PBMCs and from tumor samples. PBMCs were collected pretreatment and during treatment and were isolated and stored as previously described.

The chain joins TRBV29-1 to TRBJ2-3; TRBD2 is perhaps the D gene, given 5 matching bases. The TCR originated in a man aged 65 to 85 with urothelial cancer. This material consisted of PBMCs, taken around atezolizumab (anti-PD-L1) treatment. The base sequence is TGCAGCGTTGACGGGGTTACAGATACGCAGTATTTT. The encoded protein is CSVDGVTDTQYF.